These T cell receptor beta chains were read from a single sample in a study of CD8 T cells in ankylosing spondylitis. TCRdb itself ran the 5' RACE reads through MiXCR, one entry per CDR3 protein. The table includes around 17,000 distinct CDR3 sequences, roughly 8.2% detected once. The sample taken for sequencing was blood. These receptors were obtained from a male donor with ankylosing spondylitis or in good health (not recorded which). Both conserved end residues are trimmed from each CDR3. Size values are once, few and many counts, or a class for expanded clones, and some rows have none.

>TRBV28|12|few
ASSWGGVGEKLF
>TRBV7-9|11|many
ASSFGGEETQY
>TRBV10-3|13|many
AISEVPGSNEKLF
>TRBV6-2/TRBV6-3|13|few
ASSYVGSSTDTQY
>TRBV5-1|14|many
ASSPRQGSMNTEAF
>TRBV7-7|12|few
ASSLVRLGETQY
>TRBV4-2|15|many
ASSQDVGDLSYNEQF
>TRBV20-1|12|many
SAMTGAGTDTQY
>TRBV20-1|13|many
SARLGTEVSYEQY
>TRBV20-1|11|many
SAREGGTDTQY
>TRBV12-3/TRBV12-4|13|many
ASSLRGLKTDTQY
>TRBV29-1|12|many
SASFDQQTDTQY
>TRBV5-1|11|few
ASKGTFHNEQF
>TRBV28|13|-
ASSLGGHITGELF
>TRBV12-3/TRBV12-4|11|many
ASSTRGRNEQF
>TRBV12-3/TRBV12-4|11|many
ASSLGLNYGYT